Listed below are T cell receptor beta chains from one sample, sequenced in a study of blood T cell repertoires in COVID-19. Assay used: immunoSEQ multiplex PCR; TCRdb lists only in-frame clones, some missing. Among around 200,000 clones, roughly four fifths were seen once, and the ten largest hold around 8.8%. Sequencing was done on a sample of PBMCs or T cells enriched from blood (not recorded which). The receptor source for this set is a man aged 40-49 years who had recovered from COVID-19. Both conserved end residues are part of each CDR3. Fields, in order: clone size, D gene, J gene, V gene, CDR3 protein, CDR3 DNA. D genes are given only for firm matches. Expanded clones get a size class; other rows say once, few or many, or leave the size out.

NA,NA,TRBJ2-1,TRBV28,CASSLPGFEQFF,TGTGCCAGCAGTTTACCGGGGTTTGAGCAGTTCTTC
NA,NA,TRBJ1-1,TRBV9,CASSPGYTTEAFF,TGTGCCAGCAGCCCCGGGTACACGACTGAAGCTTTCTTT
NA,NA,TRBJ2-2,TRBV5-4,CASSLAGQGPTGELFF,TGTGCCAGCAGCTTGGCAGGGCAGGGCCCCACCGGGGAGCTGTTTTTT
NA,TRBD1,TRBJ1-2,TRBV5-4,CASSFPGQARGENGYTF,TGTGCCAGCAGCTTTCCGGGACAGGCAAGGGGGGAAAATGGCTACACCTTC
NA,TRBD2,TRBJ2-1,TRBV29-1,CSVVVGGAGNEQFF,TGCAGCGTTGTCGTCGGGGGGGCGGGTAATGAGCAGTTCTTC
NA,TRBD1,TRBJ2-1,TRBV11-3,CASSLGTGIEQFF,TGTGCCAGCAGCCTGGGGACAGGGATTGAGCAGTTCTTC
NA,TRBD1,TRBJ1-3,TRBV7-9,CASSFGGTAIYF,TGTGCCAGCAGCTTTGGGGGGACAGCCATATATTTT
few,NA,TRBJ1-1,TRBV10-1,CASSENRNTEAFF,TGCGCCAGCAGTGAGAATAGGAACACTGAAGCTTTCTTT
NA,TRBD2,TRBJ2-1,TRBV5-1,CASSVRLAEGDEQFF,TGCGCCAGCAGCGTCAGACTAGCGGAGGGGGATGAGCAGTTCTTC
few,TRBD2,TRBJ2-7,TRBV11-2,CASSLGTSAREQYF,TGTGCCAGCAGCTTAGGGACTAGCGCCCGCGAGCAGTACTTC
once,TRBD1,TRBJ1-5,TRBV11-3,CASSLGMGQGRNSNQPQHF,TGTGCCAGCAGCTTAGGAATGGGACAGGGAAGAAATAGCAATCAGCCCCAGCATTTT
NA,TRBD2,TRBJ2-5,TRBV10-3,CAISESASGYHGTQYF,TGTGCCATCAGTGAGTCGGCTAGCGGCTACCACGGGACCCAGTACTTC
NA,NA,TRBJ2-2,TRBV27,CASSSKSGRSWGLFF,TGTGCCAGCAGTTCGAAATCCGGGAGATCCTGGGGGCTGTTTTTT
NA,TRBD2,TRBJ2-1,TRBV19,CASSIRSGGRDEQFF,TGTGCCAGTAGTATACGTAGCGGGGGTCGGGATGAGCAGTTCTTC
NA,NA,TRBJ1-3,TRBV18,CASSNQRGLSGNTIYF,TGTGCCAGCTCAAACCAGCGGGGGCTCTCTGGAAACACCATATATTTT
NA,NA,TRBJ2-5,TRBV18,CASSAGLGETQYF,TGTGCCAGCTCAGCTGGACTCGGGGAGACCCAGTACTTC
NA,NA,TRBJ2-5,TRBV2,CASSTARGRSETQYF,TGTGCCAGCAGCACCGCACGAGGGCGTTCGGAGACCCAGTACTTC
once,TRBD2,TRBJ2-3,TRBV30,CAWSFLAVITDTQYF,TGTGCCTGGAGTTTCCTAGCGGTTATCACAGATACGCAGTATTTT
NA,TRBD1,TRBJ2-2,TRBV28,CASSPGGTNTGELFF,TGTGCCAGCAGCCCAGGGGGCACGAACACCGGGGAGCTGTTTTTT
NA,TRBD1,TRBJ2-2,TRBV12-5,CASGLGTGDTGELFF,TGTGCTAGTGGTTTAGGGACAGGGGACACCGGGGAGCTGTTTTTT
NA,TRBD1,TRBJ1-3,TRBV18,CASSPRDSLTGNTIYF,TGTGCCAGCTCACCGCGGGACAGCCTTACTGGAAACACCATATATTTT
NA,NA,TRBJ1-1,TRBV15,CATSRDGGYGNTEAFF,TGTGCCACCAGCAGAGACGGGGGGTACGGGAACACTGAAGCTTTCTTT
NA,TRBD2,TRBJ2-1,TRBV18,CASSSRTSGRYEQFF,TGTGCCAGCTCCTCGCGGACTAGCGGTCGGTATGAGCAGTTCTTC
NA,NA,TRBJ2-1,TRBV30,CAWSFYVGNEQFF,TGTGCCTGGAGTTTTTACGTCGGGAATGAGCAGTTCTTC
NA,NA,TRBJ1-2,TRBV9,CASSPRGYDGYTF,TGTGCCAGCAGCCCCAGAGGGTACGATGGCTACACCTTC
NA,NA,TRBJ1-2,TRBV30,CAWTTDTGYGYTF,TGTGCCTGGACCACGGACACTGGCTATGGCTACACCTTC
NA,TRBD2,TRBJ2-2,TRBV27,CASSFSGLAGGKNTGELFF,TGTGCCAGCAGTTTCTCGGGACTAGCGGGGGGGAAGAACACCGGGGAGCTGTTTTTT
NA,NA,TRBJ2-1,TRBV30,CARRGSEAYNEQFF,TGTGCCCGACGGGGTAGCGAGGCCTACAATGAGCAGTTCTTC
NA,NA,TRBJ1-4,TRBV18,CASSPGANEKLFF,TGTGCCAGCTCACCAGGGGCGAATGAAAAACTGTTTTTT
NA,TRBD1,TRBJ1-2,TRBV19,CASSARDRGGYTF,TGTGCCAGTAGTGCGAGGGACAGAGGGGGCTACACCTTC
few,NA,TRBJ2-5,TRBV4-2,CASSQSAYQETQYF,TGTGCCAGCAGCCAAAGTGCGTATCAAGAGACCCAGTACTTC
once,NA,TRBJ1-1,TRBV5-1,CASSLSGGLITEAFF,TGCGCCAGCAGCTTGAGCGGGGGCTTGATAACTGAAGCTTTCTTT
NA,NA,TRBJ1-3,TRBV3-1/TRBV3-2,CASSPRGGNTIYF,TGTGCCAGCAGCCCTCGGGGTGGAAACACCATATATTTT
NA,NA,TRBJ1-2,TRBV9,CASSAYTGNYGYTF,TGTGCCAGCAGCGCTTATACAGGGAACTATGGCTACACCTTC
once,NA,TRBJ1-5,TRBV28,CASSLSGNNQPQHF,TGTGCCAGCAGTTTGAGCGGGAACAATCAGCCCCAGCATTTT
NA,NA,TRBJ2-1,TRBV12-5,CASGLGQYNEQFF,TGTGCTAGTGGTTTGGGACAGTACAATGAGCAGTTCTTC
NA,NA,TRBJ1-4,TRBV9,CASSVGRAPPEEKLFF,TGTGCCAGCAGCGTAGGCAGGGCCCCTCCCGAGGAAAAACTGTTTTTT
NA,TRBD1,TRBJ1-5,TRBV15,CATGEDRDWNQPQHF,TGTGCCACCGGGGAAGACAGGGATTGGAATCAGCCCCAGCATTTT
NA,TRBD1,TRBJ1-6,TRBV6-5,CASSWTGLDSPLHF,TGTGCCAGCAGTTGGACAGGGCTGGATTCACCCCTCCACTTT
NA,NA,TRBJ2-5,TRBV2,CASAYYQETQYF,TGTGCCAGCGCCTATTACCAAGAGACCCAGTACTTC
NA,TRBD1,TRBJ1-5,TRBV6-4,CASSERDRVRRVSYQPQHF,TGTGCCAGCAGTGAACGGGACAGGGTTAGGCGGGTATCTTATCAGCCCCAGCATTTT
few,TRBD1,TRBJ2-7,TRBV5-1,CASQLSSGGRGSYEQYF,TGCGCCAGCCAGCTCTCTAGTGGCGGCAGGGGGAGCTACGAGCAGTACTTC
NA,NA,TRBJ2-7,TRBV2,CASSSSGSYEQYF,TGTGCCAGCAGTAGCTCGGGGTCCTACGAGCAGTACTTC
NA,NA,TRBJ2-7,TRBV9,CASSKQGPQGAYEQYF,TGTGCCAGCAGCAAGCAGGGCCCACAAGGAGCCTACGAGCAGTACTTC
few,TRBD2,TRBJ2-1,TRBV3-1/TRBV3-2,CASSQGASGFYNEQFF,TGTGCCAGCAGCCAAGGGGCTAGCGGCTTTTACAATGAGCAGTTCTTC
NA,NA,TRBJ1-2,TRBV29-1,CSVGQGNYGYTF,TGCAGCGTTGGGCAGGGCAACTATGGCTACACCTTC
NA,NA,TRBJ1-3,TRBV12-3/TRBV12-4,CASSYDSGNTIYF,TGTGCCAGCAGTTATGACAGTGGAAACACCATATATTTT
medium-sized,NA,TRBJ1-5,TRBV2,CASRAGTISNQPQHF,TGTGCCAGCAGAGCCGGGACAATTAGCAATCAGCCCCAGCATTTT
NA,NA,TRBJ1-6,TRBV7-3,CASSLDGASNSPLHF,TGTGCCAGCAGCCTCGATGGGGCGTCTAATTCACCCCTCCACTTT
NA,NA,TRBJ1-6,TRBV28,CASSFHSQNSPLHF,TGTGCCAGCAGTTTTCACAGTCAAAATTCACCCCTCCACTTT
NA,NA,TRBJ1-4,TRBV2,CASSGPGGTTNEKLFF,TGTGCCAGCAGTGGGCCCGGCGGGACAACTAATGAAAAACTGTTTTTT
NA,NA,TRBJ1-2,TRBV6-1,CASSEGSLKNGYTF,TGTGCCAGCAGTGAAGGATCCCTAAAGAATGGCTACACCTTC
few,NA,TRBJ1-5,TRBV27,CASRGRGDHSNQPQHF,TGTGCCAGCAGGGGCAGGGGCGATCATAGCAATCAGCCCCAGCATTTT